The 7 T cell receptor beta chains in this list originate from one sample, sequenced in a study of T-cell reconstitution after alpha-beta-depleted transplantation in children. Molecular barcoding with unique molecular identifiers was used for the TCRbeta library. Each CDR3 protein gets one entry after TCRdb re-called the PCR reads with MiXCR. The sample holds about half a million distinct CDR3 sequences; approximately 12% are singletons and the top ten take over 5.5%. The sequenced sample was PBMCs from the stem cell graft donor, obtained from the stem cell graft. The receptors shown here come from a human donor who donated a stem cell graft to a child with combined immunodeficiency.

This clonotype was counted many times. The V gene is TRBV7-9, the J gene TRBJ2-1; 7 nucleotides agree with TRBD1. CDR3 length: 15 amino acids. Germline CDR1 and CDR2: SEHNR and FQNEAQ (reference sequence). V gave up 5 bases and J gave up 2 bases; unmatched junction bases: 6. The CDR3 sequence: CASSTTGSPYNEQFF. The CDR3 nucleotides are TGTGCCAGCAGCACGACAGGGAGTCCCTACAATGAGCAGTTCTTC.

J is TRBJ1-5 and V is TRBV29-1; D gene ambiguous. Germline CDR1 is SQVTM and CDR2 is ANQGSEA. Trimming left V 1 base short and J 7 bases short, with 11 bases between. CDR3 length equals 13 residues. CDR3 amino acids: CSVEVSSGQPQHF. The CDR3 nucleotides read TGCAGCGTTGAAGTCTCGTCGGGCCAGCCCCAGCATTTT.

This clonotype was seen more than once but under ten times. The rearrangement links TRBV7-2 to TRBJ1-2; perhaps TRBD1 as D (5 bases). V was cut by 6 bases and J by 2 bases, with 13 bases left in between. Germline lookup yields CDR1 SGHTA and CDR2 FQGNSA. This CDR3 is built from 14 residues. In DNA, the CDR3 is TGTGCCAGCAGTTCTCAGACAGAAAACTATGGCTACACCTTC. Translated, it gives CASSSQTENYGYTF.

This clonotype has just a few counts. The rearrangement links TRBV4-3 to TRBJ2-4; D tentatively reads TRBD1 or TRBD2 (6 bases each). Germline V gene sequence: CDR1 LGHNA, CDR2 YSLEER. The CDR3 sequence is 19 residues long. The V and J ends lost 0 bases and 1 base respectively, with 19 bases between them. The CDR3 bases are TGCGCCAGCAGCCAAGATCCCCGGGGGCGCATAAGGGCCAAAAACATTCAGTACTTC. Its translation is CASSQDPRGRIRAKNIQYF.

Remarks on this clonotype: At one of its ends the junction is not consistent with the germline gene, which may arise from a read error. CDR3 in DNA: TGTGCCAGCAGGTCCTCAGATGCGCAGTATTTT. Translated, it gives CASRSSDAQYF. This chain connects TRBV6-6 to TRBJ2-3; D ambiguous. The germline CDR1 and CDR2 sequences are MNHNY and SVGAGI (reference sequence). The CDR3 runs to 11 residues.

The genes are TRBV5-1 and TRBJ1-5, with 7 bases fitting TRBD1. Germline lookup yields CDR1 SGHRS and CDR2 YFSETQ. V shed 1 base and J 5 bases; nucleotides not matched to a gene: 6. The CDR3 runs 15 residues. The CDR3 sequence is CASSLIPGGDQPQHF. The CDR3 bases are TGCGCCAGCAGCTTGATCCCAGGGGGGGATCAGCCCCAGCATTTT.

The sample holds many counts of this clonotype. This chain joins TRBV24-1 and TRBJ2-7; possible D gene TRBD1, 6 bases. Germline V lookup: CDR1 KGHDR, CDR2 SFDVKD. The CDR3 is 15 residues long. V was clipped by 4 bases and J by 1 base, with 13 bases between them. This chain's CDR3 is CATSEASGESYEQYF. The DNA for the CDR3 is TGTGCCACCAGTGAGGCATCAGGGGAATCCTACGAGCAGTACTTC.